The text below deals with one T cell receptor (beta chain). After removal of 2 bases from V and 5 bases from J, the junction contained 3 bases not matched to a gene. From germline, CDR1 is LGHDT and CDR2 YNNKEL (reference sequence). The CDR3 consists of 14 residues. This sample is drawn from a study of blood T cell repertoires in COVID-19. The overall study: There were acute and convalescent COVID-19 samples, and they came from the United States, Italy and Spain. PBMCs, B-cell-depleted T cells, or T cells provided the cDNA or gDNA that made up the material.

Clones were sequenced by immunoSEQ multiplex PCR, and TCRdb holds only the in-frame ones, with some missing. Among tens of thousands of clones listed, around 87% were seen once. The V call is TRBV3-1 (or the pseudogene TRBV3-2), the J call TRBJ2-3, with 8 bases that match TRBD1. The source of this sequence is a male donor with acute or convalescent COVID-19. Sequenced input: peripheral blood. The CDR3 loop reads CASSQQGALDTQYF. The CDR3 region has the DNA TGTGCCAGCAGCCAACAGGGGGCCCTAGATACGCAGTATTTT.